A selection of T cell receptor beta chains follows, all from one sample in a study of early T cells in non-severe SARS-CoV-2 infection. One entry per CDR3 protein results from TCRdb running MiXCR on the 5' RACE reads. There are roughly 41,000 distinct CDR3 sequences in the sample; 4.5% to 5% occur only once, and approximately 4.8% lies in the top ten. Sequenced input: whole blood. These receptors were obtained from an adult who was a healthcare worker with PCR-confirmed SARS-CoV-2 infection or an uninfected control (not recorded which). CDR3s include the opening cysteine and the closing phenylalanine or tryptophan. D genes are given only for firm matches. Only some rows state a clone size, as once, few, many or a class for expanded clones.

v_gene,abundance,d_gene,len,j_gene,CDR3aa,CDR3nt
TRBV7-9,many,NA,18,TRBJ2-6,CASSLRTRYSPGANVLTF,TGTGCCAGCAGCCTCCGGACCCGTTACTCCCCTGGGGCCAACGTCCTGACTTTC
TRBV6-2/TRBV6-3,many,NA,15,TRBJ2-3,CASSYSWLYTDTQYF,TGTGCCAGCAGTTACTCGTGGCTCTACACAGATACGCAGTATTTT
TRBV3-1,many,TRBD1,14,TRBJ2-7,CASSKTGGMNEQYF,TGTGCCAGCAGCAAAACAGGGGGGATGAACGAGCAGTACTTC
TRBV10-3,few,NA,13,TRBJ1-1,CAISEYEGTEAFF,TGTGCCATCAGTGAGTATGAGGGGACTGAAGCTTTCTTT
TRBV5-1,many,TRBD1,14,TRBJ2-7,CASSLGTGVYEQYF,TGCGCCAGCAGCTTAGGGACAGGGGTCTACGAGCAGTACTTC
TRBV12-3/TRBV12-4,many,NA,15,TRBJ2-6,CASSLFSPGANVLTF,TGTGCCAGCAGTTTATTTTCCCCTGGGGCCAACGTCCTGACTTTC
TRBV2,many,NA,14,TRBJ1-5,CASSRDGRNQPQHF,TGTGCCAGCAGCAGGGACGGCCGCAATCAGCCCCAGCATTTT
TRBV6-4,few,NA,15,TRBJ1-6,CASSDSGHYNSPLHF,TGTGCCAGCAGTGACTCGGGACACTATAATTCACCCCTCCACTTT
TRBV5-1,NA,TRBD2,16,TRBJ2-1,CASSLPGSGRVNEQFF,TGCGCCAGCAGCCTCCCGGGGAGCGGGAGGGTCAATGAGCAGTTCTTC
TRBV20-1,many,NA,17,TRBJ1-6,CSATDSRTPTRNSPLHF,TGCAGTGCTACTGACAGCAGAACGCCCACCCGTAATTCACCCCTCCACTTT
TRBV27,NA,NA,9,TRBJ2-7,CASSFSLCF,TGTGCCAGCAGTTTTTCACTCTGCTTC
TRBV5-4,few,NA,13,TRBJ1-1,CASSLQEGVEAFF,TGTGCCAGCAGCTTGCAGGAAGGTGTTGAAGCTTTCTTT
TRBV28,NA,NA,13,TRBJ1-1,CASSRWVNTEAFF,TGTGCCAGCAGCCGCTGGGTGAACACTGAAGCTTTCTTT
TRBV28,many,NA,15,TRBJ1-2,CASSLTFGANYGYTF,TGTGCCAGCAGTTTAACTTTCGGGGCTAACTATGGCTACACCTTC
TRBV5-4,many,NA,16,TRBJ2-5,CASSPQGLARQETQYF,TGTGCCAGCAGCCCACAAGGGCTAGCCCGGCAAGAGACCCAGTACTTC
TRBV6-6,few,NA,13,TRBJ2-7,CASNPGHYYEQYF,TGTGCCAGCAACCCCGGACATTACTACGAGCAGTACTTC
TRBV3-1,few,NA,13,TRBJ2-1,CASSHDWKDEQFF,TGTGCCAGCAGCCATGACTGGAAGGATGAGCAGTTCTTC
TRBV13,few,TRBD2,16,TRBJ2-1,CASSLAGGRPHNEQFF,TGTGCCAGCAGCTTAGCTGGCGGGAGGCCCCACAATGAGCAGTTCTTC
TRBV12-3/TRBV12-4,many,NA,12,TRBJ2-4,CASSIRDTIQYF,TGTGCCAGCAGCATCAGGGATACCATTCAGTACTTC
TRBV19,few,TRBD1,14,TRBJ2-3,CATSGQGAGDTQYF,TGTGCCACCTCCGGACAGGGGGCAGGGGATACGCAGTATTTT
TRBV20-1,many,TRBD1,15,TRBJ2-1,CSATGTGVSYNEQFF,TGCAGTGCAACCGGGACAGGGGTGTCCTACAATGAGCAGTTCTTC
TRBV7-9,few,NA,13,TRBJ2-3,CASSFVSADTQYF,TGTGCCAGCAGCTTTGTGTCTGCAGATACGCAGTATTTT
TRBV12-3/TRBV12-4,medium-sized,NA,11,TRBJ1-1,CASNLGGMAFF,TGTGCCAGCAACTTGGGAGGGATGGCTTTCTTT
TRBV20-1,many,TRBD2,13,TRBJ2-5,CSASPGGQETQYF,TGCAGTGCTAGTCCCGGGGGGCAAGAGACCCAGTACTTC
TRBV12-3/TRBV12-4,NA,NA,12,TRBJ2-7,CASTILGHEQYF,TGTGCCAGCACCATTCTAGGTCACGAGCAGTACTTC
TRBV2,many,NA,14,TRBJ2-2,CASSGHRDTGELFF,TGTGCCAGCAGTGGTCACAGGGACACCGGGGAGCTGTTTTTT
TRBV20-1,NA,TRBD2,16,TRBJ2-1,CSAMVTWGLAGGEQFF,TGCAGTGCTATGGTCACTTGGGGACTAGCGGGAGGTGAGCAGTTCTTC
TRBV6-6,NA,NA,17,TRBJ1-6,CASSYGTYDINNSSLHF,TGTGCCAGCAGTTACGGGACATACGACATCAATAATTCATCCCTCCACTTT
TRBV6-5,many,NA,16,TRBJ2-3,CASSTPGGTSTDTQYF,TGTGCCAGCAGTACACCAGGAGGGACTAGCACAGATACGCAGTATTTT
TRBV20-1,many,TRBD1,18,TRBJ2-1,CSAPRLLVAGTVYNEQFF,TGCAGTGCCCCTCGCCTGCTGGTCGCAGGGACAGTATACAATGAGCAGTTCTTC
TRBV5-1,many,NA,14,TRBJ2-5,CASSLATSQETQYF,TGCGCCAGCAGCTTGGCGACTAGTCAAGAGACCCAGTACTTC
TRBV19,few,TRBD1,15,TRBJ1-3,CATLPGDSSGNTIYF,TGTGCCACGCTCCCCGGGGACAGCTCTGGAAACACCATATATTTT
TRBV5-1,NA,NA,13,TRBJ1-5,CASSLSGRQPQHF,TGCGCCAGCAGCCTCTCAGGTAGACAGCCCCAGCATTTT
TRBV12-3/TRBV12-4,NA,TRBD1,17,TRBJ1-1,CASSILPAQGADTEAFF,TGTGCCAGCAGTATCCTACCGGCCCAGGGGGCTGACACTGAAGCTTTCTTT
TRBV20-1,many,NA,15,TRBJ1-2,CSARYSGKGGYGYTF,TGCAGTGCTAGATACTCGGGCAAAGGGGGTTATGGCTACACCTTC
TRBV7-2,many,TRBD1,14,TRBJ1-2,CASRQTGGYYGYTF,TGTGCCAGCAGACAAACAGGGGGCTACTATGGCTACACCTTC
TRBV3-1,NA,TRBD1,15,TRBJ1-2,CASSPTGGSTDGYTF,TGTGCCAGCAGCCCTACAGGGGGCTCGACTGATGGCTACACCTTC
TRBV13,NA,NA,17,TRBJ2-6,CASSLGYTGSGANVLTF,TGTGCCAGCAGCTTAGGATATACAGGCTCTGGGGCCAACGTCCTGACTTTC
TRBV14,few,NA,15,TRBJ1-2,CASSQEGVRNYGYTF,TGTGCCAGCAGCCAAGAGGGGGTTCGGAACTATGGCTACACCTTC
TRBV4-1,many,NA,16,TRBJ2-5,CASSQVAAVQGETQYF,TGCGCCAGCAGCCAAGTTGCGGCAGTCCAGGGAGAGACCCAGTACTTC
TRBV6-4,many,NA,14,TRBJ1-6,CASSVGEGNSPLHF,TGTGCCAGCAGTGTGGGGGAGGGAAATTCACCCCTCCACTTT
TRBV29-1,many,TRBD1,15,TRBJ1-2,CSVGTGRSVSYGYTF,TGCAGCGTTGGGACAGGGCGGTCGGTCAGCTATGGCTACACCTTC
TRBV2,many,NA,12,TRBJ2-7,CASSGKLYEQYF,TGTGCCAGCAGTGGGAAACTCTACGAGCAGTACTTC
TRBV25-1,many,NA,15,TRBJ2-1,CASKTGLSTYNEQFF,TGTGCCAGCAAAACCGGACTCTCGACCTACAATGAGCAGTTCTTC